This T cell receptor beta chain derives from a study of blood T cell repertoires in COVID-19 (dated by TCRdb to the early 2020s). Background for the entire study: The collaborator samples originated in the United States, Italy and Spain and spanned the acute and convalescent phases of COVID-19. Where HLA class I and class II types were available, the types were taken from metadata supplied by the sample provider, not from assay-based typing. Deeply sampled blood TCRbeta repertoires from subjects exposed to, actively infected with, or recovered from COVID-19 were included in the dataset. Sample metadata almost always included a de-identified subject ID, COVID-19 status, age in years and sex. The prospective study material was composed of cDNA or gDNA derived from T cells, B-cell-depleted T cells, or PBMCs. The repertoires were released in a freely available public database meant as a resource for research on the immune response to SARS-CoV-2. Samples came from the ongoing ImmuneRACE study (first 160 participants) plus 1,254 subjects from 6 global collaborators. Study-wide findings and limitations: How much clinical and demographic metadata was included differed by source and by participant, and the metadata was provided uncurated.

The immunoSEQ Assay, a bias-controlled multiplex PCR, was used to amplify TCRbeta CDR3 regions from genomic DNA. In the source study's methods: The number of nucleated cells in each sample was estimated from the amplification of reference gene primers within the assay. To quantify the absolute abundance of each unique TCRbeta CDR3 rearrangement, sequence reads were collapsed and filtered. For each sample, productive Simpson clonality was calculated as the square root of Simpson's diversity index across productive rearrangements. In TCRdb, the immuneACCESS table is reduced to in-frame sequences with V and J assigned. These tables do not hold every clone; where another copy was compared, an unresolved V gene accounts for under half, and the others remain unexplained. The V and J calls and clone size were taken over from that table, and D and trimming were inferred from the DNA. The sample records around 420,000 clones, approximately 88% of which are singletons. Together, the top ten hold approximately 2.1% of the sample.

From cysteine to phenylalanine, the CDR3 is 16 amino acids long. This entry keeps only the CDR3 DNA: 48 bases, framed from base 1. From a lookup of the germline V gene, CDR1 and CDR2 are MGHRA and YSYEKL. V is cut by 0 bases and J by 4 bases, and the space between the germline ends is 15 bases. As for this clone: This clone's antigen is unknown. Base qualities were left out, and no much larger clone turns up one base away.

Participants in the prospective study were enrolled through a virtual design, were aged roughly 18 to 90 years, and lived in approximately 25 United States geographic areas. Cohort assignment in the prospective study relied on participant-reported clinical history from a screening survey and a study questionnaire. In the prospective study, whole blood, serum and a nasopharyngeal or oropharyngeal swab were collected from each participant by mobile phlebotomists. Participants in the prospective study had the option to provide additional blood draws and questionnaires over a roughly 2-month period. Before DNA extraction, blood samples from the prospective study were shipped at room temperature or frozen.

The specimen sequenced was PBMCs or T cells enriched from blood (not recorded which). The receptor's source is a woman in her thirties or forties with acute COVID-19. Recombination linked TRBV4-1 to TRBJ1-2; a weak D assignment points to TRBD1 (5 bases agree). DNA sequence: TGCGCCAGCAGCCAAGATCAGGTTGACAGACGCTATGGCTACACCTTC. Translated, it gives CASSQDQVDRRYGYTF.